A single sample is the source of the 14 T cell receptor beta chains below, sequenced in a study of cytomegalovirus exposure and HLA in healthy donors. 60 Vbeta and 13 Jbeta primers were used in PCR. Measured with immunoSEQ multiplex PCR; TCRdb has only the in-frame clones, and not every one. Of roughly 130,000 clones listed, around 66% are singletons. Sequenced: PBMCs. Source of these receptors: a woman aged 55-69 years in good health and CMV-seronegative.

This clone was recorded a few times. This chain connects TRBV27 to TRBJ1-2; D is ambiguous. Trimming removed 0 bases at V and 5 bases at J, with 10 bases between. The CDR3 has 14 amino acids. Germline CDR1 MNHEY, CDR2 SMNVEV (reference sequence). The CDR3 loop reads CASSLSPREYGYTF. The CDR3 DNA follows: TGTGCCAGCAGTTTATCACCAAGGGAGTATGGCTACACCTTC.

This clone has a handful of counts. This chain connects TRBV28 to TRBJ1-1, with TRBD1 matching 10 bases. Unmatched junction bases numbered 6, after V lost 5 bases and J lost 3 bases. Germline V gives CDR1 MDHEN, CDR2 SYDVKM. The CDR3 consists of 15 residues. The CDR3 loop is CASSLPGTGDTEAFF. DNA of the CDR3: TGTGCCAGCAGTCTCCCGGGGACAGGGGACACTGAAGCTTTCTTT. The full variable domain, completed using reference TRBV28 and TRBJ1-1, is DVKVTQSSRYLVKRTGEKVFLECVQDMDHENMFWYRQDPGLGLRLIYFSYDVKMKEKGDIPEGYSVSREKKERFSLILESASTNQTSMYLCASSLPGTGDTEAFFGQGTRLTVV.

With respect to this clone: An end of the junction does not agree with germline; a read error may underlie this. The chain links TRBV7-9 to TRBJ2-6; either TRBD1 or TRBD2 may supply D (6 bases each). Germline lookup yields CDR1 SEHNR and CDR2 FQNEAQ (reference sequence). CDR3 length equals 18 residues. The CDR3 is CSSSGPLGTPTGANVLTF. In DNA, the CDR3 is TGTTCCAGCAGCGGGCCGCTGGGGACACCTACTGGGGCCAACGTCCTGACTTTC.

This clone was detected once. This rearrangement joins TRBV10-3 to TRBJ2-1, with 7 bases lining up with TRBD2. V dropped 4 bases and J dropped 8; count of bases not matched to a gene: 5. CDR1 and CDR2 from the germline V gene are ENHRY and SYGVKD. The CDR3 loop spans 13 amino acids. CDR3 in amino acids: CAISGGGFDEQFF. The CDR3 DNA reads TGTGCCATCAGTGGGGGGGGTTTCGATGAGCAGTTCTTC.

J is TRBJ2-5 and V is TRBV18; weak D call: TRBD2 (6 bases). CDR1 and CDR2 (germline): KGHSH, LQKENI. Between the trimmed V and J ends, which lost 4 bases and 5 bases, there was a span of 11 bases. The CDR3 has 13 amino acids. The CDR3 nucleotides read TGTGCCAGCTCACGGTTGCTAGCGGAGACCCAGTACTTC. Amino acids: CASSRLLAETQYF. The full variable domain, in which reference TRBV18 and TRBJ2-5 provide the parts outside the CDR3, is NAGVMQNPRHLVRRRGQEARLRCSPMKGHSHVYWYRQLPEEGLKFMVYLQKENIIDESGMPKERFSAEFPKEGPSILRIQQVVRGDSAAYFCASSRLLAETQYFGPGTRLLVL.

V is TRBV7-2 and J is TRBJ2-6; D is unresolved. Germline CDR1 reads SGHTA; CDR2 reads FQGNSA. Trimming removed 5 bases at V and 2 bases at J, with 7 bases between. The CDR3 sequence is 14 residues long. CDR3 nucleotides: TGTGCCAGCAGCCTCGCGCCTGGGGCCAACGTCCTGACTTTC. Encoded protein: CASSLAPGANVLTF.

This clone was counted a few times. The V and J genes are TRBV28 and TRBJ1-1; D is uncertain. Trimming left V 11 bases short and J 0 bases short, with 16 bases between. CDR3 length equals 14 residues. CDR1 is MDHEN, CDR2 SYDVKM, per germline. The CDR3: CALTAGGMNTEAFF. The CDR3 coding sequence is TGTGCCCTCACGGCCGGAGGTATGAACACTGAAGCTTTCTTT.

The CDR3 bases are TGTGCCAGCAGCCCGAGTGGTGGAAACACCATATATTTT. It translates to CASSPSGGNTIYF. J is TRBJ1-3 and V is TRBV7-9; no firm D call. Germline lookup yields CDR1 SEHNR and CDR2 FQNEAQ (reference sequence). The V end lost 5 bases, the J end lost 3 bases, and 8 bases lay between the germline ends. This CDR3 has 13 amino acids.

This chain links TRBV9 with TRBJ1-1, with a possible D match to TRBD1 (5 bases). CDR1 is SGDLS and CDR2 is YYNGEE in the germline V gene. V was pared by 7 bases and J by 1 base, with 11 bases between. This CDR3 is built from 13 residues. In DNA form, the CDR3 reads TGTGCCAGCTCCCGGGGGGGGAACACTGAAGCTTTCTTT. Translating it yields CASSRGGNTEAFF.

This clone was observed a handful of times. This rearrangement joins TRBV27 to TRBJ2-1; tentative D call: TRBD1 (5 bases). This CDR3 has 14 amino acids. V was cut by 2 bases and J by 4 bases, with 9 bases left in between. The germline V gene encodes CDR1 MNHEY and CDR2 SMNVEV (reference sequence). The CDR3 sequence is CASSLRGSYNEQFF. The CDR3 region has the DNA TGTGCCAGCAGTTTAAGGGGATCATACAATGAGCAGTTCTTC.

The chain is built from TRBV7-2 and TRBJ2-1; 7 nucleotides line up with TRBD2. The CDR3 length is 16 residues. J gave up 0 bases and V 5 bases, and 7 bases lay outside the gene matches. Germline CDR1 SGHTA, CDR2 FQGNSA. The CDR3 region is CASSLMGGSSYNEQFF. CDR3 sequence (DNA): TGTGCCAGCAGCCTTATGGGGGGGAGCTCCTACAATGAGCAGTTCTTC. Full variable domain (missing parts from reference TRBV7-2 and TRBJ2-1): GAGVSQSPSNKVTEKGKDVELRCDPISGHTALYWYRQSLGQGLEFLIYFQGNSAPDKSGLPSDRFSAERTGGSVSTLTIQRTQQEDSAVYLCASSLMGGSSYNEQFFGPGTRLTVL.

To note about this clone: A read error may produce the germline difference seen at one junction end. The chain combines TRBV7-6 with TRBJ1-5; D gene ambiguous. Germline CDR1 is SGHVS and CDR2 is FNYEAQ. CDR3 length equals 8 residues. The CDR3 is CASSLVSF. The CDR3 coding sequence is TGTGCCAGCAGCTTAGTCAGTTTT.

This clone turned up a few times. This chain links TRBV5-8 with TRBJ2-1; TRBD2 matches 10 bases. Germline V CDR1 and CDR2: SGHTS, YDEGEE. This CDR3 is built from 18 residues. V dropped 3 bases and J dropped 3; count of bases not matched to a gene: 12. The CDR3 spells CASSSRGVAGGRYNEQFF. For the CDR3, the DNA is TGTGCCAGCAGCTCGCGTGGGGTAGCGGGGGGCCGCTACAATGAGCAGTTCTTC.

The genes are TRBV15 and TRBJ2-1; 10 nucleotides agree with TRBD2. This CDR3 contains 15 residues. Germline-derived CDR1 and CDR2 are LNHNV and YYDKDF (reference sequence). With V trimmed by 8 bases and J by 10 bases, 14 bases remained unmatched. The CDR3 nucleotides read TGTGCCACCCTACCTGAGCGGGGGGGCCGAGGAGAGCAGTTCTTC. Translated, it gives CATLPERGGRGEQFF.